This TCR beta chain was captured in a study of OX40 agonist ivuxolimab in advanced cancers. Study summary: Ivuxolimab was administered intravenously to patients at 0.01 to 10 mg/kg every 2 weeks. Participants, roughly 81% male, averaged approximately 65 years of age, ranging from roughly 23 to 80. Study-wide results and caveats: Expanded clones tended on average to be more numerous among CD8+ T cells than CD4+. There was clonal expansion of CD4+ and CD8+ blood T cells by week 6 at 0.1 to 3.0 mg/kg.

The germline gives CDR1 MNHNY, CDR2 SVGAGI (reference sequence). This CDR3 comprises 13 residues. V shed 1 base and J shed 1 base, with 4 bases lying between them. Regarding this clone: Its antigen is currently unknown.

Clones were read by immunoSEQ multiplex PCR, and TCRdb kept only the in-frame ones, dropping some. In the table there are around 69,000 clones, 70% to 90% of which are singletons. The sequence was collected from an adult with an advanced solid tumor such as melanoma, head and neck, liver or kidney cancer. The sample consisted of CD4+ or CD8+ T cells sorted from blood, taken in a trial of the OX40 agonist ivuxolimab. The gene calls are TRBV6-6 and TRBJ1-1; D gene uncertain. The CDR3 nucleotides are TGTGCCAGCAGTTACTGGCAGAACACTGAAGCTTTCTTT. Translation gives CASSYWQNTEAFF.